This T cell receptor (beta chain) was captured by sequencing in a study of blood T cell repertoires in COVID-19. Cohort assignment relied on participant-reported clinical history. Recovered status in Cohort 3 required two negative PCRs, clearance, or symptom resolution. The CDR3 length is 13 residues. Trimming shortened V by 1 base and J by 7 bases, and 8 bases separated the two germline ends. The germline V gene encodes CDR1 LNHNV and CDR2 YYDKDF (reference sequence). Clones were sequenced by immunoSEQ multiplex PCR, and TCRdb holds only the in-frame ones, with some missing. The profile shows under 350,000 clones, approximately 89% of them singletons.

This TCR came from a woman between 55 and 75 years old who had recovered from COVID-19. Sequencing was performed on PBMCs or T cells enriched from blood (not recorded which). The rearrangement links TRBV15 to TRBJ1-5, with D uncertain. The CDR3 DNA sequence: TGTGCCACCAGCAGAGGGGTCGGGCAGCCCCAGCATTTT. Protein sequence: CATSRGVGQPQHF.